Here is one TCR beta chain with its context. This clonotype was detected many times. What this receptor recognizes is not known. No quality values exist for individual bases; no much larger clone is one base distant. The time point label, read with the paper, signifies: newly diagnosed GD, antithyroid drugs for less than 3 months. For both TCR sequencing and RNA sequencing, RNA was extracted from PBMCs in TRIzol. The diagnosis of Graves' disease followed American Thyroid Association guidelines. Recruitment of patients was carried out at an endocrinology department in Xi'an, China. Each patient gave around 9.2 milliliters of peripheral blood, collected in an EDTA anticoagulant tube. Ficoll Paque Plus density gradient separation was used to isolate PBMCs, and no further T cell sorting was done. An Agilent 2100 Bioanalyzer and agarose gel were used to check RNA quality, and a NanoDrop 2000 was used to measure RNA concentration.

This sample is drawn from a study of regulatory T cells in long-lasting Graves disease (dated by TCRdb to about 2021). About the full investigation: Newly diagnosed Graves' disease patients had taken antithyroid drugs for less than 3 months. A total of some 35 samples underwent TCR sequencing, from some 13 patients with persistent Graves' disease and 20 or so patients with newly diagnosed Graves' disease. Persistent Graves' disease patients were compared with newly diagnosed Graves' disease patients by peripheral blood TCR sequencing and RNA sequencing. The study took place in China and was registered as a clinical trial.

The research as a whole found: Only the TCR beta chain was sequenced and analyzed. The study examined only peripheral blood because the primary lesion, thyroid tissue, could not be accessed. Compared with newly diagnosed patients, persistent Graves' disease patients had lower TCR Shannon entropy and fewer highly expanded clones, which suggests clonal expansion. Persistent patients shared more public clonotypes among themselves (fewer than 3,000) than newly diagnosed patients did (approximately 870). The authors acknowledged the small sample size as a limitation that may reduce accuracy.

Receptor libraries were prepared by multiplex PCR. Sequencing was performed on an Illumina HiSeq 4000. To build TCR beta libraries, CDR3 regions were amplified by Arm-PCR using iRepertoire HTBI primers. Before sequencing, the PCR products underwent gel purification. The original methods were these. Across samples, 60 to 75 TRBV and over 11 TRBJ segments were identified and used for gene usage analysis of CDR3 amino acid clonotypes. COPE and FqMerger were used to merge filtered high-quality paired reads into contigs. BLAST was used to align contigs to the IMGT TRBV, TRBD and TRBJ reference genes, and CDR3 was defined following IMGT. Clonotypes above 0.1% frequency were classified as highly expanded clones. Shannon entropy served as the measure of repertoire diversity, while the Gini coefficient captured V-J evenness. Clonotypes shared by more than one individual were considered public. The public sequencing data were trimmed at Q25 with fastp and processed into clonotypes with MiXCR by TCRdb, which kept only in-frame beta chains. Each entry is one CDR3 protein sequence, shown with its most common DNA and genes. The V and J calls here are based on TCRdb, not the publication. This sample gives approximately 350,000 distinct CDR3 sequences in total; 12% of them show up just once. Of the sample, approximately 17% falls within the top ten clones.

These data were also filed under a second study, of T cells in Graves' hyperthyroidism and ophthalmopathy. The second investigation adds: Graves' hyperthyroidism was defined as stable when no progression to ophthalmopathy occurred over 18 months of follow-up. Hyperthyroidism patients were aged 18 to 65 years and newly diagnosed, with disease duration of less than 2 months. Exclusion was applied to patients with uncontrolled infections, other autoimmune diseases, pregnancy or lactation. Diagnoses were based on clinical symptoms, serum thyroxine and TRAb, thyroid ultrasound and orbital computed tomography. For the first round of RT-PCR on the TCR CDR3, the HTBI primer set was used together with the Qiagen OneStep RT-PCR kit. Most expanded thyroid clonotypes (frequency above 0.001) were also found in blood, which suggests that blood repertoires may mirror thyroid immune responses. A 13 V-J signature model separated ophthalmopathy from stable hyperthyroidism, with around 90% sensitivity and about 81% specificity in cross-validation and 80%/75% in testing. In validation, progression to ophthalmopathy was predicted by the model with more than 65% sensitivity and 72% to 80% specificity, a median of about 6 months before onset. A discovery cohort of about a hundred patients, roughly 43 with Graves' ophthalmopathy and 55 to 60 with stable Graves' hyperthyroidism, was used to find distinguishing TCR V-J signatures. An independent validation cohort of under 20 hyperthyroidism patients and over 15 patients who later progressed to ophthalmopathy tested prospective prediction of ophthalmopathy. For training and testing, the 100 or so patients in the discovery cohort were randomly divided in a 7:3 ratio. In addition, the study compared T-cell repertoires in thyroid tissue and in blood from several Graves' hyperthyroidism patients. After sampling, hyperthyroidism patients received methimazole starting at 30 mg daily, and ophthalmopathy patients received high-dose intravenous methylprednisolone. Libraries were constructed in a second round of multiplex PCR, after which size selection and purification were performed. Sequencing of the libraries was done on an Illumina HiSeq2000 using paired-end 100 bp reads. Raw data were processed with SOAPnuke, discarding reads with adapters, uncalled bases, mean Phred below 15, or no exact constant-primer or identifier match. COPE v1.2.5 was used to merge the high-quality paired reads, and each unique nucleotide sequence was defined as a clonotype. Clonotypes were aligned to IMGT TRBV, TRBD and TRBJ reference segments using MiTCR v1.1. The analysis included only V-J combinations with a frequency above 0.0001, which together covered roughly 99% of the repertoires. The TCS score was defined as the ratio of F50 (clonal expansion) to E x V (chaos), calculated using BLOSUM62-based TCRdist between CDR3 peptides within each V-J. Welch's t-statistics and random forest reduced around 550 V-J features to around 14, which were used in a naive Bayes classifier (R e1071). No statistical method was used to set the sample size in advance, and investigators knew the group allocation. The paper describes TCR Vbeta CDR3 sequencing of 140 or so peripheral blood samples, made up of approximately 40 ophthalmopathy patients, around 78 hyperthyroidism patients and some 17 progressor patients.

The clonotype was recovered from a young woman with Graves disease. Donor details come from another sample of the same person, matched by shared clones. Sequencing used peripheral blood mononuclear cells (PBMCs), obtained at new diagnosis, from a patient treated with antithyroid drugs.

The CDR3 corresponds to CSARDPSGTPNQPQHF. The nucleotide sequence is given as TGCAGTGCTAGAGATCCCTCCGGGACACCTAATCAGCCCCAGCATTTT. Recombination joined TRBV20-1 with TRBJ1-5; TRBD1 is a possible D gene, resting on 6 matching bases. Between the V and J ends, shortened by 0 bases and 4 bases respectively, the junction contains 16 bases. Based on the germline V gene (reference sequence), the CDR1 and CDR2 sequences are DFQATT and SNEGSKA. The CDR3 runs 16 amino acids, cysteine and phenylalanine included. CDR3 DNA is the only sequence kept; it has 48 bases, read in frame from the first base.